This T cell receptor (beta chain) comes out of a study of cytomegalovirus exposure and HLA in healthy donors. Study-level points and caveats: Among the sequence variants, a highly shared cluster was likely an artifact of sequencing. In vitro checks showed that a few CMV-associated chains really do target CMV antigens.

The CDR3 consists of 18 residues. The V gene lost 3 bases and the J gene lost 0 bases, with 18 bases spanning the gap. Germline CDR1 reads LGHNA; CDR2 reads YSLEER. Worth noting for this clone: Antigen unknown.

Amplification used 60 Vbeta primers and 13 Jbeta primers. Original processing methods: Later, 80 million or so unique TCR beta chains were counted in an analysis, and about 10 million of them were shared. The protocol was immunoSEQ multiplex PCR, while the TCRdb copy is restricted to in-frame clones and leaves out a portion. The DNA was the basis for D and trimming; V, J and clone size are from that table. The repertoire table contains around 70,000 clones. Material: PBMCs. This clonotype was obtained from a female donor in good health and CMV-seropositive. The chain joins TRBV4-3 to TRBJ1-5; tentatively, D is TRBD1 (6 bases). Written as DNA, the CDR3 is TGCGCCAGCAGCCAGGAAAGACAGGTCCCCTATAGCAATCAGCCCCAGCATTTT. It codes for CASSQERQVPYSNQPQHF.